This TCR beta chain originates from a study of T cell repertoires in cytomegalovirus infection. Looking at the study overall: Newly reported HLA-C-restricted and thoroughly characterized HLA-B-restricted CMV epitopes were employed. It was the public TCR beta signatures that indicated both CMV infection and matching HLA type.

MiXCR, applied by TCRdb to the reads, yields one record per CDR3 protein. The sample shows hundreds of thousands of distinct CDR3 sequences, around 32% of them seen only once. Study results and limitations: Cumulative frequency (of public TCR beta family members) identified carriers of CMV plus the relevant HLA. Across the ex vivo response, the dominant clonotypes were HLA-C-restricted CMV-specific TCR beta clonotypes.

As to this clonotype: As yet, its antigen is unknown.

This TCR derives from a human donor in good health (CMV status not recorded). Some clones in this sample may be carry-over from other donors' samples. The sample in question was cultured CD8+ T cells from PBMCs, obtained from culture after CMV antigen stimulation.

CDR3 protein: CASRLAGMLHEQFF. DNA for the CDR3: TGTGCCAGCAGGTTAGCGGGGATGCTTCATGAGCAGTTCTTC. V gene TRBV2 combines with J gene TRBJ2-1; 8 nucleotides align to TRBD2. Trimming took 6 bases from V and 8 from J; bases not matched to a gene: 9. The germline gives CDR1 SNHLY, CDR2 FYNNEI. The CDR3 has 14 residues.